This paragraph reports one T cell receptor (beta chain). In each case, RNA was isolated and then reverse transcribed into cDNA as the sequencing template. The protocol was immunoSEQ multiplex PCR, while the TCRdb copy is restricted to in-frame clones and leaves out a portion. The table has over 150,000 clones, roughly 65% seen once. The data were obtained in a study of CD8+ T cells in alopecia areata. Turning to the study itself: Administration of oral tofacitinib to treated patients was at 5 to 10 mg twice daily. People stayed on tofacitinib for 6 to 18 months, then stopped the drug for 6 months.

Per germline, CDR1 SQVTM and CDR2 ANQGSEA. CDR3 size: 14 residues. With V trimmed by 3 bases and J by 0 bases, 2 bases remained unmatched. The specimen comprised CD4+ T cells sorted from blood, sampled at week 0. The sequence came from a human donor with alopecia areata. V gene TRBV29-1 combines with J gene TRBJ2-1; TRBD2 matches at 7 bases. The CDR3, as DNA: TGCAGCGTTGAGGGGGGGAGCTCCTACAATGAGCAGTTCTTC. This sequence encodes CSVEGGSSYNEQFF.